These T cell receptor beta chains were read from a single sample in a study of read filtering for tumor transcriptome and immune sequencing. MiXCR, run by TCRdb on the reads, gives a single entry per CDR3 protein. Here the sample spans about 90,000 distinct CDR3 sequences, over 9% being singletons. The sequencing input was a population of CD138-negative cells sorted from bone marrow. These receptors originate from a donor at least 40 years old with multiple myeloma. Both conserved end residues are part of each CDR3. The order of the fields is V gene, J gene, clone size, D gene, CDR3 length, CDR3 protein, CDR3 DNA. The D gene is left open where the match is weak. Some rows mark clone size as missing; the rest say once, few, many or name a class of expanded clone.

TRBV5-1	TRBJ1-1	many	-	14	CASSLGSTNTEAFF	TGCGCCAGCAGCTTGGGAAGCACCAACACTGAAGCTTTCTTT
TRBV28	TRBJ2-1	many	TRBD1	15	CASSLVVGRGNEQFF	TGTGCCAGCAGTTTGGTAGTAGGCAGGGGGAATGAGCAGTTCTTC
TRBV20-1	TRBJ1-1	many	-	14	CSARDLTSNTEAFF	TGCAGTGCTAGAGATCTGACATCCAACACTGAAGCTTTCTTT
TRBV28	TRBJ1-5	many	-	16	CASSLWGYRADQPQHF	TGTGCCAGCAGTTTATGGGGTTATCGAGCAGATCAGCCCCAGCATTTT
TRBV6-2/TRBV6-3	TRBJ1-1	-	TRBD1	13	CASSRTGMAEAFF	TGTGCCAGCAGTCGGACAGGGATGGCTGAAGCTTTCTTT
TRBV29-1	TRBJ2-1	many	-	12	CSVERWLNEQFF	TGCAGCGTCGAACGATGGCTCAATGAGCAGTTCTTC
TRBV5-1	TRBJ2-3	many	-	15	CASSLEGEWTDTQYF	TGCGCCAGCAGCTTAGAAGGGGAATGGACAGATACGCAGTATTTT
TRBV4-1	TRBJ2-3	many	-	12	CASSQDAPTQYF	TGCGCCAGCAGCCAAGATGCCCCTACGCAGTATTTT
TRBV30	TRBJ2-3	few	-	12	CAWGTAGGTQYF	TGTGCCTGGGGGACGGCCGGGGGTACGCAGTATTTT
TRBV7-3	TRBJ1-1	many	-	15	CASSLTGRENTEAFF	TGTGCCAGCAGCTTAACCGGCCGGGAGAACACTGAAGCTTTCTTT
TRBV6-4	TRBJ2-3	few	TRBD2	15	CASSDSSGRADTQYF	TGTGCCAGCAGTGACTCAAGCGGGAGGGCAGATACGCAGTATTTT
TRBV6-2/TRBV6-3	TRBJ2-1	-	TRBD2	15	CASRGAQREPPEQFF	TGTGCGAGCAGAGGTGCACAGCGGGAGCCCCCTGAGCAGTTCTTC
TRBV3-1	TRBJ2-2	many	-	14	CASSPTGSTGELFF	TGTGCCAGCAGCCCGACAGGCAGTACCGGGGAGCTGTTTTTT
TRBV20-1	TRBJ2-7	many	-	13	CSARGLGVYEQYF	TGCAGTGCTAGAGGGCTAGGCGTCTACGAGCAGTACTTC
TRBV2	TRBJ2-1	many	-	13	CASIAFSYNEQFF	TGTGCCAGCATCGCCTTCTCCTACAATGAGCAGTTCTTC
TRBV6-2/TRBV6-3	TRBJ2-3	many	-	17	CASSYRVVRRFTDTQYF	TGTGCCAGCAGTTACCGGGTAGTCAGGAGATTCACAGATACGCAGTATTTT
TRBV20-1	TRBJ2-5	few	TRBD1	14	CSARYRGLQATQYF	TGCAGTGCTAGATACAGGGGGCTACAAGCGACCCAGTACTTC
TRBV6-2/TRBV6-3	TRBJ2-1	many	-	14	CASSWRSGQNEQFF	TGTGCCAGCAGTTGGCGGAGCGGCCAAAATGAGCAGTTCTTC
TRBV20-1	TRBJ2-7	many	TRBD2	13	CSARAGGPYEQYF	TGCAGTGCTAGAGCGGGAGGACCCTACGAGCAGTACTTC
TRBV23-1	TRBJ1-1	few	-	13	CASSQFSYTEAFF	TGCGCCAGCAGTCAATTTAGTTACACTGAAGCTTTCTTT